These T cell receptor beta chains were read from a single sample in a study of technical replicates of blood from a few donors. The data were produced by immunoSEQ multiplex PCR, yet TCRdb's version contains in-frame clones alone and is incomplete. This sample carries tens of thousands of clones, around 96% of them seen once, and the ten largest clones take approximately 0.26%. Sample: T cells isolated from PBMCs. The receptors originated from a human donor in good health. The CDR3 runs from the conserved cysteine through the conserved F or W. The D gene is left open where the match is weak. Size tells how often a clone was seen (once, few, many) or the class of an expanded clone, and some rows leave it out.

abundance: NA
d_gene: NA
j_gene: TRBJ1-2
v_gene: TRBV19
CDR3aa: CASSTKQAVGYGYTF
CDR3nt: TGTGCCAGTAGTACCAAGCAGGCCGTTGGCTATGGCTACACCTTC

abundance: NA
d_gene: NA
j_gene: TRBJ2-7
v_gene: TRBV5-1
CDR3aa: CASSPRSSYEQYF
CDR3nt: TGCGCCAGCAGCCCTAGATCTTCCTACGAGCAGTACTTC

abundance: NA
d_gene: NA
j_gene: TRBJ2-1
v_gene: TRBV19
CDR3aa: CASSIVAHLHEQFF
CDR3nt: TGTGCCAGTAGTATAGTGGCCCATTTACATGAGCAGTTCTTC

abundance: NA
d_gene: TRBD1
j_gene: TRBJ2-1
v_gene: TRBV9
CDR3aa: CASSVGQGGNEQFF
CDR3nt: TGTGCCAGCAGCGTCGGACAGGGGGGCAATGAGCAGTTCTTC

abundance: NA
d_gene: TRBD1
j_gene: TRBJ1-1
v_gene: TRBV27
CDR3aa: CASSFSGQGYTEAFF
CDR3nt: TGTGCCAGCAGTTTCTCGGGACAGGGGTACACTGAAGCTTTCTTT

abundance: NA
d_gene: NA
j_gene: TRBJ1-4
v_gene: TRBV7-9
CDR3aa: CASSSKGVESTNEKLFF
CDR3nt: TGTGCCAGCAGCTCCAAAGGGGTGGAATCAACTAATGAAAAACTGTTTTTT

abundance: NA
d_gene: NA
j_gene: TRBJ2-5
v_gene: TRBV5-4
CDR3aa: CASSFKGETQYF
CDR3nt: TGTGCCAGCAGCTTCAAGGGGGAGACCCAGTACTTC

abundance: NA
d_gene: NA
j_gene: TRBJ2-3
v_gene: TRBV12-5
CDR3aa: CASGIGGQTVTDTQYF
CDR3nt: TGTGCTAGTGGTATAGGTGGACAGACGGTCACAGATACGCAGTATTTT

abundance: NA
d_gene: TRBD2
j_gene: TRBJ2-7
v_gene: TRBV10-3
CDR3aa: CAISDPIRPGLAGGWEYF
CDR3nt: TGTGCCATCAGTGATCCAATCCGTCCGGGACTAGCAGGCGGGTGGGAGTACTTC

abundance: NA
d_gene: NA
j_gene: TRBJ2-3
v_gene: TRBV10-3
CDR3aa: CAISPGGSTDTQYF
CDR3nt: TGTGCCATCAGCCCCGGGGGTAGCACAGATACGCAGTATTTT

abundance: NA
d_gene: NA
j_gene: TRBJ2-2
v_gene: TRBV7-6
CDR3aa: CASSPAYRELFF
CDR3nt: TGTGCCAGCAGTCCCGCCTACCGGGAGCTGTTTTTT

abundance: NA
d_gene: NA
j_gene: TRBJ2-1
v_gene: TRBV29-1
CDR3aa: CSVAQGTYNEQFF
CDR3nt: TGCAGCGTTGCGCAGGGTACCTACAATGAGCAGTTCTTC

abundance: NA
d_gene: TRBD1
j_gene: TRBJ2-2
v_gene: TRBV4-1
CDR3aa: CASSHLFGTGNRELFF
CDR3nt: TGCGCCAGCAGCCACCTCTTTGGGACAGGGAACCGGGAGCTGTTTTTT

abundance: NA
d_gene: TRBD2
j_gene: TRBJ2-1
v_gene: TRBV4-1
CDR3aa: CASSPTSGRDNEQFF
CDR3nt: TGCGCCAGCAGCCCGACTAGCGGGAGGGATAATGAGCAGTTCTTC

abundance: NA
d_gene: TRBD2
j_gene: TRBJ2-5
v_gene: TRBV19
CDR3aa: CASSLGLAGPQETQYF
CDR3nt: TGTGCCAGTAGTCTGGGACTAGCGGGACCGCAAGAGACCCAGTACTTC

abundance: NA
d_gene: NA
j_gene: TRBJ1-5
v_gene: TRBV2
CDR3aa: CASNTQGGGQPQHF
CDR3nt: TGTGCCAGCAATACTCAGGGAGGAGGTCAGCCCCAGCATTTT

abundance: once
d_gene: NA
j_gene: TRBJ2-1
v_gene: TRBV27
CDR3aa: CASKAGAYNEQFF
CDR3nt: TGTGCCAGCAAGGCGGGCGCTTACAATGAGCAGTTCTTC

abundance: NA
d_gene: NA
j_gene: TRBJ2-1
v_gene: TRBV2
CDR3aa: CASSGPALSYNEQFF
CDR3nt: TGTGCCAGCAGTGGCCCTGCACTCTCCTACAATGAGCAGTTCTTC

abundance: NA
d_gene: TRBD2
j_gene: TRBJ2-7
v_gene: TRBV7-9
CDR3aa: CASSQILWTSGSSYEQYF
CDR3nt: TGTGCCAGCAGCCAAATTTTGTGGACTAGCGGGAGTTCCTACGAGCAGTACTTC

abundance: NA
d_gene: TRBD1
j_gene: TRBJ2-7
v_gene: TRBV27
CDR3aa: CASSLYVAQGSPYEQYF
CDR3nt: TGTGCCAGCAGTTTATACGTCGCACAGGGGAGCCCCTACGAGCAGTACTTC

abundance: NA
d_gene: NA
j_gene: TRBJ2-7
v_gene: TRBV19
CDR3aa: CASGGGEYEQYF
CDR3nt: TGTGCCAGTGGAGGGGGGGAGTACGAGCAGTACTTC

abundance: NA
d_gene: NA
j_gene: TRBJ1-6
v_gene: TRBV27
CDR3aa: CASSPLGGLDSPLHF
CDR3nt: TGTGCCAGCAGCCCTCTTGGGGGACTCGATTCACCCCTCCACTTT

abundance: NA
d_gene: NA
j_gene: TRBJ1-5
v_gene: TRBV28
CDR3aa: CASTKPPFRHSNQPQHF
CDR3nt: TGTGCCAGCACCAAACCCCCTTTCAGACATAGCAATCAGCCCCAGCATTTT

abundance: NA
d_gene: NA
j_gene: TRBJ1-2
v_gene: TRBV2
CDR3aa: CASSLGGSYGYTF
CDR3nt: TGTGCCAGCAGCCTCGGGGGTAGCTATGGCTACACCTTC

abundance: NA
d_gene: NA
j_gene: TRBJ2-7
v_gene: TRBV5-1
CDR3aa: CASSLGLGSSYEQYF
CDR3nt: TGCGCCAGCAGCTTAGGATTGGGGAGCTCCTACGAGCAGTACTTC

abundance: NA
d_gene: TRBD2
j_gene: TRBJ2-7
v_gene: TRBV5-4
CDR3aa: CASSLGGGSYYEQYF
CDR3nt: TGTGCCAGCAGCTTGGGCGGCGGGAGTTACTACGAGCAGTACTTC

abundance: NA
d_gene: NA
j_gene: TRBJ1-1
v_gene: TRBV5-1
CDR3aa: CASSGQGNTEAFF
CDR3nt: TGCGCCAGCAGCGGTCAGGGGAACACTGAAGCTTTCTTT

abundance: NA
d_gene: NA
j_gene: TRBJ2-3
v_gene: TRBV7-9
CDR3aa: CASSHTQIGEDTDTQYF
CDR3nt: TGTGCCAGCAGTCACACGCAGATAGGGGAAGACACAGATACGCAGTATTTT

abundance: NA
d_gene: TRBD2
j_gene: TRBJ2-5
v_gene: TRBV5-6
CDR3aa: CASSFPGLANQGETQYF
CDR3nt: TGTGCCAGCAGCTTCCCGGGACTAGCGAACCAAGGAGAGACCCAGTACTTC

abundance: NA
d_gene: TRBD1
j_gene: TRBJ1-1
v_gene: TRBV5-1
CDR3aa: CASSLTGGNTEAFF
CDR3nt: TGCGCCAGCAGCTTGACAGGGGGGAACACTGAAGCTTTCTTT

abundance: NA
d_gene: NA
j_gene: TRBJ2-7
v_gene: TRBV5-4
CDR3aa: CASSLSSRGGPGEQYF
CDR3nt: TGTGCCAGCAGCCTATCTTCGAGGGGGGGGCCTGGTGAGCAGTACTTC

abundance: NA
d_gene: NA
j_gene: TRBJ1-4
v_gene: TRBV28
CDR3aa: CASTTAGQGDEKLFF
CDR3nt: TGTGCCAGCACCACTGCAGGGCAGGGCGATGAAAAACTGTTTTTT

abundance: NA
d_gene: NA
j_gene: TRBJ1-2
v_gene: TRBV10-3
CDR3aa: CAISGQNYGYTF
CDR3nt: TGTGCCATCAGTGGACAGAATTATGGCTACACCTTC

abundance: NA
d_gene: TRBD1
j_gene: TRBJ1-1
v_gene: TRBV5-1
CDR3aa: CASSDGTGDSTEAFF
CDR3nt: TGCGCCAGCAGCGATGGGACAGGGGATTCCACTGAAGCTTTCTTT

abundance: NA
d_gene: TRBD2
j_gene: TRBJ2-3
v_gene: TRBV18
CDR3aa: CASSPLGLAGGGDTQYF
CDR3nt: TGTGCCAGCTCCCCACTGGGACTAGCGGGGGGCGGAGATACGCAGTATTTT

abundance: NA
d_gene: NA
j_gene: TRBJ1-1
v_gene: TRBV5-1
CDR3aa: CASSSTENTEAFF
CDR3nt: TGCGCCAGCAGCTCTACAGAGAACACTGAAGCTTTCTTT

abundance: NA
d_gene: NA
j_gene: TRBJ2-7
v_gene: TRBV10-3
CDR3aa: CASQSDSSYEQYF
CDR3nt: TGTGCCTCCCAATCCGATAGCTCCTACGAGCAGTACTTC

abundance: NA
d_gene: NA
j_gene: TRBJ2-1
v_gene: TRBV7-6
CDR3aa: CASSLTGVNNEQFF
CDR3nt: TGTGCCAGCAGCTTAACGGGGGTGAACAATGAGCAGTTCTTC

abundance: NA
d_gene: NA
j_gene: TRBJ2-7
v_gene: TRBV14
CDR3aa: CASASVPYEQYF
CDR3nt: TGTGCCAGCGCTAGCGTTCCCTACGAGCAGTACTTC

abundance: NA
d_gene: NA
j_gene: TRBJ1-5
v_gene: TRBV11-2
CDR3aa: CASSLGQGSNQPQHF
CDR3nt: TGTGCCAGCAGCTTAGGTCAGGGAAGCAATCAGCCCCAGCATTTT

abundance: NA
d_gene: NA
j_gene: TRBJ2-7
v_gene: TRBV7-9
CDR3aa: CASSLGSSDLYF
CDR3nt: TGTGCCAGCAGCTTAGGGTCCTCCGATCTATACTTC

abundance: NA
d_gene: NA
j_gene: TRBJ2-5
v_gene: TRBV7-6
CDR3aa: CASSSRMETQYF
CDR3nt: TGTGCCAGCAGCTCCCGTATGGAGACCCAGTACTTC

abundance: NA
d_gene: NA
j_gene: TRBJ1-3
v_gene: TRBV18
CDR3aa: CASLINQNSGNTIYF
CDR3nt: TGTGCCAGCTTGATAAACCAGAACTCTGGAAACACCATATATTTT

abundance: NA
d_gene: NA
j_gene: TRBJ2-5
v_gene: TRBV6-5
CDR3aa: CASSLFSGGGKTQYF
CDR3nt: TGTGCCAGCAGTTTGTTTTCGGGGGGCGGGAAGACCCAGTACTTC

abundance: NA
d_gene: TRBD1
j_gene: TRBJ2-7
v_gene: TRBV18
CDR3aa: CASSTGGYEQYF
CDR3nt: TGTGCCAGCTCAACAGGGGGCTACGAGCAGTACTTC